Listed here are 21 T cell receptor beta chains from one sample, sequenced in a study of CDR3 diversity in severe acne. TCRdb ran MiXCR on the PCR reads and lists one entry per CDR3 protein. The sample carries fewer than 90,000 distinct CDR3 sequences, 49% recorded once. Sample: blood. Receptors originate from a male donor with severe acne vulgaris.

This chain joins TRBV27 and TRBJ2-7; D gene uncertain. Germline V gene lookup returns CDR1 MNHEY and CDR2 SMNVEV (reference sequence). This CDR3 spans 14 amino acids. Deletions cut 0 bases from V and 2 bases from J, with 8 bases between. DNA for the CDR3: TGTGCCAGCAGTTTATCGGTCAGCCCCTACGAGCAGTACTTC. Translated: CASSLSVSPYEQYF.

Comment on this clonotype: At one end, the junction sequence differs from germline, possibly due to a read error. This chain connects TRBV12-5 to TRBJ1-2; D is unresolved. Germline values: CDR1 LGHNT, CDR2 FRNRAP. The CDR3 extends over 14 amino acids. The CDR3 region has the DNA TGTGCTAGTGGTTTGGACGGGCGGCAAGCTGGCTATACCTTC. It translates to CASGLDGRQAGYTF.

This clonotype has a count of ten or more. The CDR3 coding sequence is TGTGCCAGCAGCTCCCCCGGACATATCGAGCAGTACGTC. It codes for CASSSPGHIEQYV. V and J are TRBV5-5 and TRBJ2-7; possible D gene TRBD1, 5 bases. The V gene lost 3 bases and the J gene lost 6 bases, with 13 bases spanning the gap. The CDR3 extends over 13 amino acids. Germline lookup yields CDR1 SGHKS and CDR2 YYEKEE (reference sequence).

This chain connects TRBV20-1 to TRBJ1-2, with D perhaps TRBD1 (6 bases). V was trimmed by 2 bases and J by 6 bases, leaving 10 bases between them. This CDR3 comprises 12 residues. Germline CDR1 reads DFQATT; CDR2 reads SNEGSKA (reference sequence). CDR3 nucleotides: TGCAGTGCTAGATTGGGGGCTAATGGCTACACCTTC. Encoded protein: CSARLGANGYTF.

A few counts support this clonotype. V and J are TRBV12-3 or TRBV12-4 and TRBJ2-2; 9 nucleotides agree with TRBD2. This CDR3 region has 18 residues. V lost 7 bases and J lost 4; bases outside the gene matches: 16. CDR3 coding DNA: TGTGCCAGCACCTCATCCCCAGGACTAGCGAACTTCACCGGGGAGCTGTTTTTT. Residues: CASTSSPGLANFTGELFF.

The chain employs TRBV2 and TRBJ1-1, with D maybe TRBD1 (5 bases). This CDR3 contains 13 residues. The V end was cut by 5 bases, the J end by 3 bases, with 10 bases between. Germline V gene data show CDR1 as SNHLY and CDR2 as FYNNEI. The CDR3 DNA sequence: TGTGCCAGCAGTCAAGGGGCGTACACTGAAGCTTTCTTT. The encoded protein is CASSQGAYTEAFF.

This chain connects TRBV28 to TRBJ1-2, with D possibly matching TRBD1 (6 bases). From germline, CDR1 is MDHEN and CDR2 SYDVKM. The CDR3 extends over 14 amino acids. Deletions cut 7 bases from V and 2 bases from J, with 14 bases between. This CDR3 is CASTVTGCNYGYTF. CDR3 coding DNA: TGTGCCAGCACCGTTACAGGGTGCAACTATGGCTACACCTTC.

In this sample, this clonotype turned up a few times. The chain employs TRBV6-5 and TRBJ1-3; 8 nucleotides align to TRBD1. The CDR3 covers 16 residues. With V trimmed by 5 bases and J by 1 base, 7 bases remained unmatched. Germline-derived CDR1 and CDR2 are MNHEY and SVGAGI. The CDR3 sequence: CASSAGQGDSGNTIYF. For the CDR3, the DNA is TGTGCCAGCAGTGCCGGACAGGGAGATTCTGGAAACACCATATATTTT.

This clonotype came up many times. The rearrangement joins TRBV5-1 to TRBJ1-1, with 7 bases that match TRBD1. V lost 2 bases and J lost 8; bases outside the gene matches: 12. The germline gives CDR1 SGHRS, CDR2 YFSETQ. The CDR3 has 15 residues. For the CDR3, the DNA is TGCGCCAGCAGCTTTGGGGGACAGTGGGGCACGGAAGCTTTCTTT. Its protein product is CASSFGGQWGTEAFF.

This clonotype was counted ten times or more. This chain links TRBV20-1 with TRBJ2-5, with D tentatively TRBD2 (6 bases). The germline gives CDR1 DFQATT, CDR2 SNEGSKA (reference sequence). The V end was cut by 1 base, the J end by 5 bases, with 8 bases between. This CDR3 is built from 12 residues. CDR3 sequence: CSARGDWETQYF. The CDR3 region has the DNA TGCAGTGCTAGAGGGGACTGGGAGACCCAGTACTTC.

This clonotype was seen at least ten times. This chain joins TRBV7-3 and TRBJ2-3; 11 bases are shared with TRBD2. The junction had 4 bases not matched to a gene; V was cut back by 5 bases and J by 3 bases. Germline V lookup: CDR1 SGHTA, CDR2 FQGTGA. The length of the CDR3 is 15 residues. The CDR3 DNA sequence: TGTGCCAGCAGCCTTCTAGCGGGGGGAACAGATACGCAGTATTTT. It is translated as CASSLLAGGTDTQYF.

J is TRBJ1-5 and V is TRBV7-9; 10 nucleotides agree with TRBD1. Germline V lookup: CDR1 SEHNR, CDR2 FQNEAQ (reference sequence). J was trimmed by 6 bases and V by 6 bases; bases with no gene match: 5. The CDR3 covers 14 residues. CDR3 loop: CASSDRGRSQPQHF. The CDR3 DNA is TGTGCCAGCAGTGACAGGGGGCGAAGTCAGCCCCAGCATTTT.

This chain links TRBV30 with TRBJ1-5; the D gene is possibly TRBD1 (5 bases). With 0 bases removed from V and 2 bases from J, the gap between germline ends came to 17 bases. Germline CDR1 is GTSNPN and CDR2 is SVGIG (reference sequence). The CDR3 consists of 17 residues. The CDR3 spells CAWSVRDRGGGNQPQHF. CDR3 nucleotide sequence: TGTGCCTGGAGTGTACGGGATAGGGGAGGTGGCAATCAGCCCCAGCATTTT.

This clonotype was picked up one time. Its ends do not fully match the called genes, so a read error is possible. V is TRBV10-3 and J is TRBJ2-5; 7 bases line up with TRBD2. Looked up from germline, CDR1 is ENHRY and CDR2 is SYGVKD. The CDR3 extends over 15 amino acids. The CDR3 loop is CASSRIREEQEIQYF. The DNA of the CDR3 is TGTGCCAGCAGTAGGATCCGGGAGGAACAAGAGATCCAGTACTTC.

At least ten counts were recorded for this clonotype. V usage is TRBV20-1 and J usage is TRBJ2-2, with D possibly TRBD2 on 6 matching bases. Germline values: CDR1 DFQATT, CDR2 SNEGSKA (reference sequence). The CDR3 is 14 residues long. V lost 6 bases to trimming and J lost 0 bases, with 11 bases between them. The CDR3 DNA sequence: TGCAGTGCCGGTGGACTAACGAACACCGGGGAGCTGTTTTTT. Protein product: CSAGGLTNTGELFF.

The rearrangement uses TRBV12-3 or TRBV12-4 and TRBJ2-1; the D is unclear. The V gene lost 7 bases and the J gene lost 8 bases, with 15 bases spanning the gap. This CDR3 contains 13 residues. The DNA of the CDR3 is TGTGCCAGCATGATCTTTCCAAGGGATGAGCAGTTCTTC. Its protein is CASMIFPRDEQFF.

The chain links TRBV19 to TRBJ2-1, with a tentative D call TRBD2 (6 bases). The CDR3 runs to 14 residues. Deletions cut 4 bases from V and 8 bases from J, with 15 bases between. Germline values: CDR1 LNHDA, CDR2 SQIVND (reference sequence). The CDR3: CASSSWGGVDEQFF. The CDR3 nucleotides are TGTGCCAGTAGTAGTTGGGGCGGGGTGGATGAGCAGTTCTTC.

The rearrangement uses TRBV7-9 and TRBJ1-5, with unresolved D. The germline V and J ends were trimmed by 7 bases and 2 bases, with 6 bases remaining between them. The CDR3 has 12 amino acids. In germline, CDR1 is SEHNR, CDR2 FQNEAQ (reference sequence). In DNA form, the CDR3 reads TGTGCCAGCACCGATGGCAATCAGCCCCAGCATTTT. This gives the protein CASTDGNQPQHF.

This clonotype is termed medium-sized. This sequence joins TRBV7-2 and TRBJ2-3; 8 bases are shared with TRBD2. With V trimmed by 8 bases and J by 6 bases, 16 bases remained unmatched. Germline loops: CDR1 SGHTA, CDR2 FQGNSA. There are 16 residues in the CDR3. The CDR3 DNA sequence: TGTGCCAGCCACCCCGGGAGGGCGGCGCGGGGGGATACGCAGTATTTT. Translating gives CASHPGRAARGDTQYF.

This clonotype came up a few times. This sequence joins TRBV3-1 and TRBJ2-7; D is undetermined. The CDR3 runs 13 residues. CDR1 LGHDT and CDR2 YNNKEL come from the germline V gene (reference sequence). Trimming removed 0 bases at V and 11 bases at J, with 14 bases between. The CDR3 protein is CASSQDLWSPEYF. CDR3 DNA sequence: TGTGCCAGCAGCCAAGATCTCTGGAGCCCTGAGTACTTC.

As regards this clonotype: One base away lies a much larger clone, so this may be a sequencing read error. The rearrangement uses TRBV6-5 and TRBJ2-7; D not certain. Germline V gene lookup returns CDR1 MNHEY and CDR2 SVGAGI. V shed 7 bases and J shed 2 bases, with 9 bases lying between them. The CDR3 is 12 residues long. The CDR3 DNA reads TGTGCCAGCACCCAGAGCCCCTACGAGCAGTACTTC. Its protein product is CASTQSPYEQYF.